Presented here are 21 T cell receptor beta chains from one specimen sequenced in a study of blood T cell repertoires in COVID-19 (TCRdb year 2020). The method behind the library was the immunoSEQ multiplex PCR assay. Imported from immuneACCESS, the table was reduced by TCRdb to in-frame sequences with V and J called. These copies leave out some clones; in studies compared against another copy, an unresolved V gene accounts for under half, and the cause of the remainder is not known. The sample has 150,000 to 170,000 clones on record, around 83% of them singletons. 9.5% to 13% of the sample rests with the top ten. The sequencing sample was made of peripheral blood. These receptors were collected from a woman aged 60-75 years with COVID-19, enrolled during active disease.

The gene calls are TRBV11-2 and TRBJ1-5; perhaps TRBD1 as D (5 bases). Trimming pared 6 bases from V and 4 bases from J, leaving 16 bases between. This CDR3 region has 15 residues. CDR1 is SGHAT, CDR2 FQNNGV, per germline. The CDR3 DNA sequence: TGTGCCAGCAGTTTTGGAGCAGGGCAGAATCAGCCCCAGCATTTT. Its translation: CASSFGAGQNQPQHF.

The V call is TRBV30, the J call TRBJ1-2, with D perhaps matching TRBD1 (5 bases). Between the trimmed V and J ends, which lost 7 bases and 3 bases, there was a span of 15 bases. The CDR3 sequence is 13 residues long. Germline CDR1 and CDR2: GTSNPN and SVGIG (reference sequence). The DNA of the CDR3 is TGTGCCTCACAAGGACAAGGACACTATGGCTACACCTTC. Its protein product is CASQGQGHYGYTF.

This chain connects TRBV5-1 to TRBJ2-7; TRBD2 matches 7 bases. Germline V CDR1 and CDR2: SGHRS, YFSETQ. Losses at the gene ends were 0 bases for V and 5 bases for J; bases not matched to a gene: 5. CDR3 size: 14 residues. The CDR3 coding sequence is TGCGCCAGCAGCTTGGGAGGCGGGAGCAACGAGCAGTACTTC. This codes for CASSLGGGSNEQYF.

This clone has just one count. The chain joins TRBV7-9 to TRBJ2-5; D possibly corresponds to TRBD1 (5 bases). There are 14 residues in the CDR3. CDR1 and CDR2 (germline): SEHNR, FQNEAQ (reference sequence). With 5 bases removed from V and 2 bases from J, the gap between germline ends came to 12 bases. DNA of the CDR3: TGTGCCAGCAGCGTGACAGCTGAACAAGAGACCCAGTACTTC. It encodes CASSVTAEQETQYF.

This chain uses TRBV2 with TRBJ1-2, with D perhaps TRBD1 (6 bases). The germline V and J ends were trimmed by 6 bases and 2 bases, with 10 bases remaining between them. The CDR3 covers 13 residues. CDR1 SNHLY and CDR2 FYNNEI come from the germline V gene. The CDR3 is CASSLQGNYGYTF. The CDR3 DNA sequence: TGTGCCAGCAGCCTACAGGGAAACTATGGCTACACCTTC.

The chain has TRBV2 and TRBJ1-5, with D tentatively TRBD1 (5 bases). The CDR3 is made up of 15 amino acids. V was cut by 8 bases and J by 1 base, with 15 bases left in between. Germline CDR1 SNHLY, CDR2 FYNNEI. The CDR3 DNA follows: TGTGCCAGCTCGGCGGGGGGGATCAGCAATCAGCCCCAGCATTTT. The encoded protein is CASSAGGISNQPQHF.

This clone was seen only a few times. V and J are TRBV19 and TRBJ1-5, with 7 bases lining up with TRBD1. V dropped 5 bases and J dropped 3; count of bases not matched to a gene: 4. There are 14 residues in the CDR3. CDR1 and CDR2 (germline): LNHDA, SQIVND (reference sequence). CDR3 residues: CASSVTGPNQPQHF. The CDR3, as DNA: TGTGCCAGTAGTGTGACAGGGCCCAATCAGCCCCAGCATTTT.

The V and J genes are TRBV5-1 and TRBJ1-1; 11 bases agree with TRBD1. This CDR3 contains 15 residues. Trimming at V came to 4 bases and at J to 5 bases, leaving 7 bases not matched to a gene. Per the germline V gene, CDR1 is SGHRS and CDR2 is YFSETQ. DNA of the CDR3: TGCGCCAGCAGCACGGACAGGGGGCTGAGGACTGAAGCTTTCTTT. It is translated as CASSTDRGLRTEAFF.

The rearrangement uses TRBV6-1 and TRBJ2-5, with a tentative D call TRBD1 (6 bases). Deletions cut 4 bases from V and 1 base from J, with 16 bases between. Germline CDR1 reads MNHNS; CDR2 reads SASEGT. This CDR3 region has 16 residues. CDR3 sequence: CASSAVGHAGQETQYF. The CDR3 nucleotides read TGTGCCAGCAGTGCCGTGGGACACGCTGGCCAAGAGACCCAGTACTTC.

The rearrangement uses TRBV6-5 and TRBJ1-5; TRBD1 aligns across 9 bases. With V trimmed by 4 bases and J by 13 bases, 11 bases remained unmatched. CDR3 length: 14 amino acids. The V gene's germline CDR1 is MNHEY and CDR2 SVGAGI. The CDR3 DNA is TGTGCCAGCAGTTTGGACAGGGGAGGCAATCGGCAGCATTTT. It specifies CASSLDRGGNRQHF.

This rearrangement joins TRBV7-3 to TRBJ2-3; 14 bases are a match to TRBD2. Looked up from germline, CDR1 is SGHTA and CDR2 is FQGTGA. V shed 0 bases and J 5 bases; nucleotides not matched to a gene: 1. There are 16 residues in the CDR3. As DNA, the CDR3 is TGTGCCAGCAGCTTAACAGGACTAGCGGGGGGAGATACGCAGTATTTT. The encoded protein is CASSLTGLAGGDTQYF.

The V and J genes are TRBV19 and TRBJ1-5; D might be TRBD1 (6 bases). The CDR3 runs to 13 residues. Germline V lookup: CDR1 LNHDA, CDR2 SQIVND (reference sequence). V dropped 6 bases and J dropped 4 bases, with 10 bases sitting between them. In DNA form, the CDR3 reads TGTGCCAGTAGCCCCACAGGGAATCAGCCCCAGCATTTT. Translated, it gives CASSPTGNQPQHF.

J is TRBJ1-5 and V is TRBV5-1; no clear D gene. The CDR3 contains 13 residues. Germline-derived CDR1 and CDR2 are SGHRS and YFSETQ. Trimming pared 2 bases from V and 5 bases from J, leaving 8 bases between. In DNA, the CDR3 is TGCGCCAGCAGCTTCGGGGTTGATCAGCCCCAGCATTTT. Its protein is CASSFGVDQPQHF.

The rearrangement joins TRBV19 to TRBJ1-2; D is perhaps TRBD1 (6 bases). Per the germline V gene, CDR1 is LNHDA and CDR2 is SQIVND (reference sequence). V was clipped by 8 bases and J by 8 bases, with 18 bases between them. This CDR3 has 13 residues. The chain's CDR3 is CASSPGQRGGYTF. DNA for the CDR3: TGTGCCAGTTCACCGGGACAAAGAGGGGGCTACACCTTC. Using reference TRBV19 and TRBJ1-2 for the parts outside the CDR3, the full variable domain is DGGITQSPKYLFRKEGQNVTLSCEQNLNHDAMYWYRQDPGQGLRLIYYSQIVNDFQKGDIAEGYSVSREKKESFPLTVTSAQKNPTAFYLCASSPGQRGGYTFGSGTRLTVV.

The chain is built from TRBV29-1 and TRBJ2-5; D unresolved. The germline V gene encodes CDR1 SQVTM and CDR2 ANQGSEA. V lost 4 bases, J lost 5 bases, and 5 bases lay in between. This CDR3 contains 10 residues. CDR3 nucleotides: TGCAGCGTTGCCCAGGAGACCCAGTACTTC. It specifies CSVAQETQYF. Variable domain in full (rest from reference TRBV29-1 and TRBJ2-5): SAVISQKPSRDICQRGTSLTIQCQVDSQVTMMFWYRQQPGQSLTLIATANQGSEATYESGFVIDKFPISRPNLTFSTLTVSNMSPEDSSIYLCSVAQETQYFGPGTRLLVL.

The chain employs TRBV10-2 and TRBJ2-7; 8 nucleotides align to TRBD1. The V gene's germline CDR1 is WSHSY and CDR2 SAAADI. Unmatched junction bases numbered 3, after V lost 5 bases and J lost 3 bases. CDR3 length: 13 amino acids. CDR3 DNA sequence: TGCGCCAGCAGTTCGGACAGGGACTACGAGCAGTACTTC. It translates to CASSSDRDYEQYF.

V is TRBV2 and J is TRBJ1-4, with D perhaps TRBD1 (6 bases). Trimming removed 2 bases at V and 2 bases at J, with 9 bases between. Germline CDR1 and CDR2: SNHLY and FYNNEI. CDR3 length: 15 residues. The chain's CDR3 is CASSENRGTNEKLFF. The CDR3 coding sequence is TGTGCCAGCAGTGAAAATAGGGGGACTAATGAAAAACTGTTTTTT.

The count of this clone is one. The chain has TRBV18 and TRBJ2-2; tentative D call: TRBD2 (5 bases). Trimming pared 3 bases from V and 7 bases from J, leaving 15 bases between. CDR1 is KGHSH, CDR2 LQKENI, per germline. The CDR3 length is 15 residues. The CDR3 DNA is TGTGCCAGCTCACCCCGAGAGGGATCGATCGGGGAGCTGTTTTTT. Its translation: CASSPREGSIGELFF.

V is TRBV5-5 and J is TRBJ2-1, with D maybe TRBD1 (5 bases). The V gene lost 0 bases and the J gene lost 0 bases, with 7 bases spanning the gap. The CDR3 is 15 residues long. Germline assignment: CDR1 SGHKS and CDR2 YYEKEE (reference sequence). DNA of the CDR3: TGTGCCAGCAGCTTGGGGGGCGGCTCCTACAATGAGCAGTTCTTC. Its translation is CASSLGGGSYNEQFF.

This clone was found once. As DNA, the CDR3 is TGCAGCGTGGAGACAGGGAGCTATGGCTACACCTTC. This encodes CSVETGSYGYTF. V is TRBV29-1 and J is TRBJ1-2; 7 positions match TRBD1. The CDR3 contains 12 residues. Germline values: CDR1 SQVTM, CDR2 ANQGSEA. With 6 bases clipped from V and 4 bases from J, the junction kept 5 bases outside the gene matches.

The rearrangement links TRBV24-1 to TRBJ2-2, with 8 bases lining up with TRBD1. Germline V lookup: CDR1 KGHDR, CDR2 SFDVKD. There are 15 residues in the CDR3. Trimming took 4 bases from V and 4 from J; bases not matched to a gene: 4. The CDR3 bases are TGTGCCACCAGTGACCCAGGACAGGGCACCGGGGAGCTGTTTTTT. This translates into CATSDPGQGTGELFF.